This is a list of T cell receptor beta chains from one sample in a study of blood T cell repertoires in COVID-19. Libraries were prepared by immunoSEQ multiplex PCR; TCRdb keeps only in-frame clonotypes and omits some of them. The sample comprises roughly 400,000 clones, 80% to 95% of which are singletons, and 0.8% to 0.9% rests with the top ten. Sequencing used PBMCs or T cells enriched from blood (not recorded which). All receptors derive from a woman aged 40 to 49 who had been exposed to COVID-19. Each CDR3 is given with its conserved first and last residue. A D gene is named only where the DNA matches it firmly.

V gene: TRBV19
J gene: TRBJ2-3
D gene: TRBD1
CDR3 protein: CASSRTGSTDTQYF
CDR3 DNA: TGTGCCAGTAGTAGGACAGGGAGCACAGATACGCAGTATTTT

V gene: TRBV19
J gene: TRBJ2-2
D gene: TRBD1
CDR3 protein: CASSMDRGAGELFF
CDR3 DNA: TGTGCCAGTAGTATGGACAGGGGGGCCGGGGAGCTGTTTTTT

V gene: TRBV19
J gene: TRBJ1-2
D gene: -
CDR3 protein: CASSNSWYGYTF
CDR3 DNA: TGTGCCAGTAGTAACAGTTGGTATGGCTACACCTTC

V gene: TRBV19
J gene: TRBJ2-1
D gene: -
CDR3 protein: CASSIGAEGYNEQFF
CDR3 DNA: TGTGCCAGTAGTATTGGAGCAGAGGGATACAATGAGCAGTTCTTC

V gene: TRBV2
J gene: TRBJ1-2
D gene: -
CDR3 protein: CASSVEGPSGYTF
CDR3 DNA: TGTGCCAGCAGTGTGGAGGGCCCGTCTGGCTACACCTTC

V gene: TRBV6-4
J gene: TRBJ1-2
D gene: -
CDR3 protein: CASSPGQINYGYTF
CDR3 DNA: TGTGCCAGCAGCCCCGGACAGATTAACTATGGCTACACCTTC

V gene: TRBV19
J gene: TRBJ1-6
D gene: TRBD1
CDR3 protein: CASSTGTGNSPLHF
CDR3 DNA: TGTGCCAGTAGCACCGGGACAGGCAATTCACCCCTCCACTTT

V gene: TRBV11-2
J gene: TRBJ1-2
D gene: TRBD1
CDR3 protein: CASSLDQGAYGYTF
CDR3 DNA: TGTGCCAGCAGCTTAGATCAGGGGGCGTATGGCTACACCTTC

V gene: TRBV29-1
J gene: TRBJ1-1
D gene: -
CDR3 protein: CSAVRGAAVNTEAFF
CDR3 DNA: TGCAGCGCCGTGCGGGGGGCGGCGGTGAACACTGAAGCTTTCTTT

V gene: TRBV5-4
J gene: TRBJ1-2
D gene: -
CDR3 protein: CASSLSQGSYGYTF
CDR3 DNA: TGTGCCAGCAGCTTATCTCAGGGCAGTTATGGCTACACCTTC

V gene: TRBV12-5
J gene: TRBJ1-3
D gene: TRBD1
CDR3 protein: CASGLVLDRGVSYSGNTIYF
CDR3 DNA: TGTGCTAGTGGTTTGGTCCTGGACAGGGGTGTTTCGTACTCTGGAAACACCATATATTTT

V gene: TRBV19
J gene: TRBJ2-4
D gene: -
CDR3 protein: CASSIAGGNIQYF
CDR3 DNA: TGTGCCAGTAGTATCGCGGGTGGAAACATTCAGTACTTC

V gene: TRBV12-3/TRBV12-4
J gene: TRBJ1-1
D gene: -
CDR3 protein: CASSYRTEAFF
CDR3 DNA: TGTGCCAGCAGTTATCGGACTGAAGCTTTCTTT

V gene: TRBV5-5
J gene: TRBJ1-4
D gene: TRBD1
CDR3 protein: CASSLAPAGGNEKLFF
CDR3 DNA: TGTGCCAGCAGCTTGGCCCCGGCAGGGGGGAATGAAAAACTGTTTTTT

V gene: TRBV7-9
J gene: TRBJ2-7
D gene: -
CDR3 protein: CASSLKIQCGYEQYF
CDR3 DNA: TGTGCCAGCAGCTTAAAAATCCAATGCGGCTACGAGCAGTACTTC

V gene: TRBV3-1/TRBV3-2
J gene: TRBJ1-2
D gene: -
CDR3 protein: CASSQDKLVSNYGYTF
CDR3 DNA: TGTGCCAGCAGCCAAGACAAACTTGTCTCTAACTATGGCTACACCTTC

V gene: TRBV5-1
J gene: TRBJ1-6
D gene: -
CDR3 protein: CASSLAGDNSPLHF
CDR3 DNA: TGCGCCAGCAGCTTGGCAGGGGATAATTCACCCCTCCACTTT

V gene: TRBV7-8
J gene: TRBJ1-4
D gene: -
CDR3 protein: CASSPTFEGEKLFF
CDR3 DNA: TGTGCCAGCAGCCCGACCTTTGAGGGTGAAAAACTGTTTTTT

V gene: TRBV7-8
J gene: TRBJ2-4
D gene: -
CDR3 protein: CASSLGAGFSGAIQYF
CDR3 DNA: TGTGCCAGCAGCTTAGGGGCAGGTTTCTCGGGAGCCATTCAGTACTTC

V gene: TRBV25-1
J gene: TRBJ2-5
D gene: TRBD1
CDR3 protein: CASRGPGTGTETQYF
CDR3 DNA: TGTGCCAGCAGGGGGCCCGGGACAGGGACAGAGACCCAGTACTTC